This T cell receptor (beta chain) was documented in a study of long-term antiretroviral therapy in people with HIV. Points from the study as a whole: Before ART, certain clones expanded, and these dominated the repertoire at all time points.

The germline V gene has CDR1 SQVTM and CDR2 ANQGSEA. The CDR3 runs to 11 residues. V gave up 4 bases and J gave up 8 bases, with 11 bases separating them. Details on this clone: Its antigen remains unknown.

At the survey level, the v3.0 immunoSEQ assay was run. The method was immunoSEQ multiplex PCR; TCRdb's version includes in-frame clones alone and lacks a portion of them. Here the sample spans 7,700 or so clones, roughly 80% being singletons. Sequenced material: unsorted PBMCs, taken around 2.6 years before starting antiretroviral therapy. This receptor was obtained from a man aged 35-49 years with HIV. The rearrangement links TRBV29-1 to TRBJ1-2; no definite D call. The CDR3 bases are TGCAGCGTTGGGTGGGGTGGCGGCTACACCTTC. Residues: CSVGWGGGYTF. Full variable domain (outside the CDR3, taken from reference TRBV29-1 and TRBJ1-2): SAVISQKPSRDICQRGTSLTIQCQVDSQVTMMFWYRQQPGQSLTLIATANQGSEATYESGFVIDKFPISRPNLTFSTLTVSNMSPEDSSIYLCSVGWGGGYTFGSGTRLTVV.